This T cell receptor beta chain comes out of a study of OX40 agonist ivuxolimab in advanced cancers. Study background: The study enrolled dose-escalation patients with hepatocellular carcinoma, melanoma, renal cell or head and neck cancer. Study-wide results and caveats: More expanded clones were seen, on average, in CD8+ T cells than in CD4+.

This clone was recorded once. Its antigen is currently unknown. Data came from immunoSEQ multiplex PCR; TCRdb stores just in-frame clones and leaves some out. This sample has approximately 40,000 clones, with approximately 79% found just once. V was cut by 3 bases and J by 5 bases, with 10 bases left in between. Per the germline V gene, CDR1 is SGHNT and CDR2 is YENEEA. The CDR3 is made up of 13 amino acids. This clonotype originated in an adult with an advanced solid tumor such as melanoma, head and neck, liver or kidney cancer. Sequenced material: CD4+ or CD8+ T cells sorted from blood, taken in a trial of the OX40 agonist ivuxolimab. The rearrangement joins TRBV11-3 to TRBJ1-1; perhaps TRBD1 as D (6 bases). CDR3 sequence (DNA): TGTGCCAGCAGCTTCACCACAGGGACTGAAGCTTTCTTT. Translation: CASSFTTGTEAFF.